The clone carrying this T cell receptor beta chain was seen repeatedly, ten times or more. This specimen belongs to a study of identical twins. TCRdb redid the calling of the 5' RACE reads with MiXCR, one entry per CDR3 protein. The sample shows approximately 700,000 distinct CDR3 sequences, around 6.1% of them seen only once. CDR1 is ENHRY, CDR2 SYGVKD, per germline. The V gene lost 9 bases and the J gene lost 3 bases, with 18 bases spanning the gap. The CDR3 is 15 residues long. This chain uses TRBV10-3 with TRBJ2-1; D ambiguous. Sequences were obtained from naive T cells sorted from blood. The sequence was collected from a young man in good health. CDR3 amino acids: CAIRARHDNYNEQFF. DNA of the CDR3: TGTGCCATAAGAGCCCGACACGACAACTACAATGAGCAGTTCTTC.